Listed here are 31 T cell receptor beta chains from one sample, sequenced in a study of cytomegalovirus exposure and HLA in healthy donors. The PCR was carried out with 60 Vbeta primers and 13 Jbeta primers. Sequencing was performed with immunoSEQ multiplex PCR; in TCRdb, only in-frame clones are kept and a portion is missing. The sample holds fewer than 200,000 clones, 9.5% seen once. Sample: PBMCs. Source of these receptors: a woman aged 25-40 years in good health and CMV-seropositive.

The genes are TRBV19 and TRBJ1-4; 10 nucleotides line up with TRBD1. The V segment lost 2 bases and the J segment 8 bases; nucleotides outside the gene matches: 2. Germline V gene data show CDR1 as LNHDA and CDR2 as SQIVND (reference sequence). The CDR3 has 14 residues. The CDR3 here is CASSIRQGAEKLFF. CDR3 sequence (DNA): TGTGCCAGTAGTATACGACAGGGGGCAGAAAAACTGTTTTTT.

The J gene is TRBJ2-7, the V gene TRBV29-1, with 8 bases matching TRBD1. This CDR3 contains 13 residues. Trimming took 7 bases from V and 4 from J; bases not matched to a gene: 9. The germline V gene has CDR1 SQVTM and CDR2 ANQGSEA. The CDR3 sequence: CSGLDREPYEQYF. Written as DNA, the CDR3 is TGCAGCGGGCTGGACAGGGAGCCGTACGAGCAGTACTTC.

This clone was seen a few times. This chain joins TRBV19 and TRBJ2-7; possibly TRBD2 for D (5 bases). Deletions cut 6 bases from V and 4 bases from J, with 13 bases between. The CDR3 has 13 residues. Germline V gene data show CDR1 as LNHDA and CDR2 as SQIVND (reference sequence). CDR3 in amino acids: CASSPGMGYEQYF. CDR3 nucleotide sequence: TGTGCCAGTAGCCCCGGGATGGGTTACGAGCAGTACTTC.

This clone was detected a few times. The V call is TRBV29-1, the J call TRBJ2-5, with D perhaps matching TRBD2 (5 bases). Germline V gives CDR1 SQVTM, CDR2 ANQGSEA. This CDR3 comprises 13 residues. Trimming took off 4 bases at V and 7 bases at J, with 16 bases between the two ends. CDR3: CSVGAGLRGTQYF. CDR3 in DNA: TGCAGCGTTGGAGCTGGGCTACGGGGGACCCAGTACTTC.

In this sample, this clone turned up a few times. The chain has TRBV5-1 and TRBJ1-1, with D possibly being TRBD1 (5 bases). This CDR3 is built from 14 residues. Germline CDR1 SGHRS, CDR2 YFSETQ. Trimming removed 4 bases at V and 9 bases at J, with 19 bases between. CDR3: CASSTRVVGSQAFF. Written as DNA, the CDR3 is TGCGCCAGCAGCACCAGGGTTGTTGGGTCGCAAGCTTTCTTT.

The chain recombines TRBV18 with TRBJ1-2; D perhaps matches TRBD1 (5 bases). The V end lost 6 bases, the J end lost 4 bases, and 18 bases lay between the germline ends. Germline CDR1 is KGHSH and CDR2 is LQKENI. The CDR3 contains 15 residues. The CDR3 nucleotides are TGTGCCAGCTCCCCGGAACTACAGGAGCGCTATGGCTACACCTTC. This codes for CASSPELQERYGYTF. The whole variable domain, filled in from reference TRBV18 and TRBJ1-2, reads NAGVMQNPRHLVRRRGQEARLRCSPMKGHSHVYWYRQLPEEGLKFMVYLQKENIIDESGMPKERFSAEFPKEGPSILRIQQVVRGDSAAYFCASSPELQERYGYTFGSGTRLTVV.

In its sample, this clone was seen a few times. The chain employs TRBV4-2 and TRBJ2-3, with D tentatively TRBD2 (5 bases). Deletions cut 1 base from V and 7 bases from J, with 18 bases between. This CDR3 has 16 residues. CDR1 is LGHNA, CDR2 YNFKEQ, per germline. The CDR3 nucleotides are TGTGCCAGCAGCCAAGGCCCCCCGAGGGCGCAAAATACGCAGTATTTT. Encoded protein: CASSQGPPRAQNTQYF.

The chain recombines TRBV29-1 with TRBJ2-5; a possible D gene is TRBD1 (6 bases). V lost 8 bases and J 4 bases, leaving 20 bases between the germline ends. CDR3 size: 14 residues. The germline gives CDR1 SQVTM, CDR2 ANQGSEA. This CDR3 is CSTPQPGVRETQYF. CDR3 coding DNA: TGCAGCACCCCCCAGCCAGGGGTTAGAGAGACCCAGTACTTC.

This clone was recorded a few times. The rearrangement joins TRBV29-1 to TRBJ2-7; tentatively, D is TRBD2 (6 bases). V was shortened by 3 bases and J by 7 bases, with 10 bases between the two germline ends. CDR3 size: 11 residues. Germline assignment: CDR1 SQVTM and CDR2 ANQGSEA. The CDR3 is CSVESGLEQYF. The CDR3 DNA follows: TGCAGCGTTGAGAGCGGGCTGGAGCAGTACTTC.

The J gene is TRBJ2-5, the V gene TRBV5-1, with TRBD1 identical over 9 bases. CDR1 is SGHRS, CDR2 YFSETQ, per germline. Losses at the gene ends were 4 bases for V and 4 bases for J; bases not matched to a gene: 8. The CDR3 is made up of 15 amino acids. CDR3: CASSGVQGAGETQYF. The CDR3 DNA follows: TGCGCCAGCAGCGGAGTACAGGGGGCAGGAGAGACCCAGTACTTC.

V gene TRBV9 combines with J gene TRBJ2-3, with a possible D match to TRBD2 (6 bases). V was cut by 4 bases and J by 1 base, with 13 bases left in between. CDR1 and CDR2 from the germline V gene are SGDLS and YYNGEE. CDR3 length: 15 amino acids. CDR3 bases: TGTGCCAGCAGCCCCTGGGACTTCCGCACAGATACGCAGTATTTT. It translates to CASSPWDFRTDTQYF. Looking up the rest from reference TRBV9 and TRBJ2-3 gives the full variable domain: DSGVTQTPKHLITATGQRVTLRCSPRSGDLSVYWYQQSLDQGLQFLIQYYNGEERAKGNILERFSAQQFPDLHSELNLSSLELGDSALYFCASSPWDFRTDTQYFGPGTRLTVL.

J is TRBJ2-6 and V is TRBV5-1; 8 nucleotides agree with TRBD1. CDR3 length: 16 residues. V dropped 4 bases and J dropped 0; count of bases not matched to a gene: 3. The germline CDR1 and CDR2 sequences are SGHRS and YFSETQ. This chain's CDR3 is CASSTGGISGANVLTF. The CDR3 bases are TGCGCCAGCAGCACAGGGGGTATCTCTGGGGCCAACGTCCTGACTTTC.

The chain has TRBV9 and TRBJ2-7; D is perhaps TRBD2 (5 bases). V was clipped by 7 bases and J by 0 bases, with 14 bases between them. Germline assignment: CDR1 SGDLS and CDR2 YYNGEE. The CDR3 sequence is 14 residues long. CDR3 DNA sequence: TGTGCCAGCTCTCATAGCGTTTACTCCTACGAGCAGTACTTC. The encoded protein is CASSHSVYSYEQYF.

The chain carries TRBV9 and TRBJ2-1, with D unclear. Germline V gene sequence: CDR1 SGDLS, CDR2 YYNGEE. The CDR3 contains 14 residues. V lost 4 bases and J lost 4, with 12 bases in between. CDR3 nucleotides: TGTGCCAGCAGCCAACCGAACCTATACAATGAGCAGTTCTTC. It specifies CASSQPNLYNEQFF.

This clone has a handful of counts. The V gene is TRBV5-1, the J gene TRBJ2-1; 7 nucleotides match TRBD2. V lost 4 bases to trimming and J lost 9 bases; unmatched junction nucleotides: 10. The CDR3 totals 14 residues. Germline V CDR1 and CDR2: SGHRS, YFSETQ. CDR3 sequence reads: CASSPGGTITEQFF. CDR3 bases: TGCGCCAGCAGCCCGGGCGGGACTATAACTGAGCAGTTCTTC.

The V call is TRBV5-1, the J call TRBJ2-3; 13 bases are a match to TRBD2. The ends lost 7 bases at V and 4 bases at J; junction bases unmatched: 12. The CDR3 totals 17 residues. The V gene's germline CDR1 is SGHRS and CDR2 YFSETQ. Here the CDR3 DNA reads TGCGCCAGCGGGGCACTAGCGGGAGGGCCAGGGGCAGATACGCAGTATTTT. Amino acids: CASGALAGGPGADTQYF.

This clone came up a few times. The chain has TRBV5-4 and TRBJ2-3, with 7 nucleotides matching TRBD2. The V gene end was trimmed by 4 bases and the J gene end by 0 bases; junction bases not matched to a gene: 8. The CDR3 has 16 amino acids. Looked up from germline, CDR1 is SGHNT and CDR2 is YYREEE (reference sequence). The CDR3 sequence is CASSEAGTKSTDTQYF. CDR3 DNA: TGTGCCAGCAGCGAAGCCGGGACTAAAAGCACAGATACGCAGTATTTT.

The rearrangement links TRBV19 to TRBJ2-5; 9 nucleotides agree with TRBD1. This CDR3 region has 13 residues. V trimming: 5 bases; J trimming: 4 bases; junction bases outside the gene matches: 2. Germline CDR1 is LNHDA and CDR2 is SQIVND (reference sequence). Here the CDR3 reads CASSWGQGETQYF. CDR3 nucleotide sequence: TGTGCCAGTAGTTGGGGACAGGGAGAGACCCAGTACTTC.

Here the CDR3 DNA reads TGTGCCAGCAGCGTAGCCGGGGGAGGCCATGCAAGCTCCTACGAGCAGTACTTC. This sequence encodes CASSVAGGGHASSYEQYF. The rearrangement links TRBV9 to TRBJ2-7; D perhaps matches TRBD2 (6 bases). The CDR3 loop spans 18 amino acids. Germline values: CDR1 SGDLS, CDR2 YYNGEE. V lost 0 bases and J 0 bases, leaving 19 bases between the germline ends.

In this sample, this clone turned up a few times. CDR3 sequence reads: CASSLVSIWQNLNTEAFF. The CDR3, as DNA: TGTGCCAGCAGCTTAGTCTCAATCTGGCAGAACCTGAACACTGAAGCTTTCTTT. This chain links TRBV11-2 with TRBJ1-1; D is unclear. This CDR3 has 18 residues. CDR1 is SGHAT and CDR2 is FQNNGV in the germline V gene. The V and J ends lost 1 base and 0 bases respectively, with 18 bases between them.

In its sample, this clone was seen a few times. The chain recombines TRBV5-1 with TRBJ2-7; D gene uncertain. This CDR3 has 14 amino acids. CDR1 is SGHRS, CDR2 YFSETQ, per germline. V shed 1 base and J shed 0 bases, with 8 bases lying between them. The CDR3 is CASSLLVSSYEQYF. The CDR3 DNA sequence: TGCGCCAGCAGCTTGTTGGTGAGCTCCTACGAGCAGTACTTC.

The V call is TRBV19, the J call TRBJ1-5; D is unresolved. The CDR3 sequence is 14 residues long. Germline CDR1 is LNHDA and CDR2 is SQIVND (reference sequence). Trimming removed 6 bases at V and 3 bases at J, with 12 bases between. The CDR3 sequence: CASRGRVANQPQHF. The CDR3 nucleotides read TGTGCCAGTAGGGGGAGGGTGGCCAATCAGCCCCAGCATTTT.

This clone has more than one count but fewer than ten. The rearrangement joins TRBV6-5 to TRBJ1-4; unclear D gene. Trimming stripped 2 bases from V and 4 bases from J, with 11 bases between. Germline V CDR1 and CDR2: MNHEY, SVGAGI. The CDR3 is made up of 15 amino acids. DNA for the CDR3: TGTGCCAGCAGTTACATCGGGAATAATAATGAAAAACTGTTTTTT. Translation gives CASSYIGNNNEKLFF.

The rearrangement joins TRBV6-4 to TRBJ2-3; weak D call: TRBD2 (6 bases). V was clipped by 8 bases and J by 2 bases, with 14 bases between them. The CDR3 has 14 amino acids. Germline CDR1 is MRHNA and CDR2 is SNTAGT. DNA for the CDR3: TGTGCCAGCTCCAAGGGACTTGTCACAGATACGCAGTATTTT. The encoded protein is CASSKGLVTDTQYF.

This clone has only a few counts. This chain joins TRBV5-6 and TRBJ2-5; 8 bases agree with TRBD2. The trim removed 2 bases at V and 1 base at J, leaving 7 bases unmatched. Germline CDR1 SGHDT, CDR2 YYEEEE. The CDR3 spans 16 residues. The CDR3, as DNA: TGTGCCAGCAGCTTTCCCAGCGGGGGACTCCAAGAGACCCAGTACTTC. It is translated as CASSFPSGGLQETQYF.

This clone came up a few times. Here the CDR3 reads CASTPSAGRIISGSGPGELFF. Here the CDR3 DNA reads TGTGCCAGCACCCCCTCTGCAGGACGGATCATTAGCGGGTCAGGACCCGGGGAGCTGTTTTTT. This chain links TRBV27 with TRBJ2-2; 7 bases agree with TRBD2. V lost 7 bases to trimming and J lost 6 bases; unmatched junction nucleotides: 29. This CDR3 is built from 21 residues. Germline assignment: CDR1 MNHEY and CDR2 SMNVEV (reference sequence).

This clone was observed a few times. The same CDR3 arises from other DNA sequences in this sample as well. The J gene is TRBJ1-5, the V gene TRBV19; tentatively, D is TRBD1 (5 bases). This CDR3 region has 15 residues. Germline V gene sequence: CDR1 LNHDA, CDR2 SQIVND (reference sequence). V dropped 1 base and J dropped 1 base, with 8 bases sitting between them. The CDR3 DNA follows: TGTGCCAGTAGTATAGGACGGGGGAGCAATCAGCCCCAGCATTTT. Amino acids: CASSIGRGSNQPQHF.

CDR3 region: CASSPPSARYEQYF. CDR3 in DNA: TGTGCCAGCTCACCACCCAGCGCCCGGTACGAGCAGTACTTC. V is TRBV18 and J is TRBJ2-7; D is unclear. V was shortened by 0 bases and J by 4 bases, with 10 bases between the two germline ends. Germline CDR1 is KGHSH and CDR2 is LQKENI. The CDR3 length is 14 residues.

This clone was found a few times. The chain uses TRBV19 and TRBJ2-7, with 8 bases fitting TRBD1. The germline CDR1 and CDR2 sequences are LNHDA and SQIVND (reference sequence). The CDR3 totals 14 residues. V dropped 11 bases and J dropped 2; count of bases not matched to a gene: 11. The CDR3 coding sequence is TGTGCCCCGACGGGACAGGTTGTTACCTACGAGCAGTACTTC. The encoded protein is CAPTGQVVTYEQYF.

This clone was detected only a few times. The chain uses TRBV2 and TRBJ1-1; 8 bases are a match to TRBD1. Germline trimming cut 8 bases from V and 6 bases from J; bases unmatched to any gene: 14. The CDR3 covers 15 residues. CDR1 is SNHLY, CDR2 FYNNEI, per germline. CDR3 in DNA: TGTGCCAGCTGCGGACAGGGTAGGGGAAACGCTGAAGCTTTCTTT. The encoded protein is CASCGQGRGNAEAFF.

The sample holds a few counts of this clone. This chain links TRBV19 with TRBJ2-5, with a tentative D call TRBD1 (6 bases). The CDR3 is 13 residues long. Trimming took off 6 bases at V and 7 bases at J, with 15 bases between the two ends. The germline gives CDR1 LNHDA, CDR2 SQIVND (reference sequence). The CDR3 nucleotides are TGTGCCAGTAGCACAGGGCCTATGGGGACCCAGTACTTC. Translating it yields CASSTGPMGTQYF. The full variable domain, completed using reference TRBV19 and TRBJ2-5, is DGGITQSPKYLFRKEGQNVTLSCEQNLNHDAMYWYRQDPGQGLRLIYYSQIVNDFQKGDIAEGYSVSREKKESFPLTVTSAQKNPTAFYLCASSTGPMGTQYFGPGTRLLVL.